These 16 T cell receptor beta chains originate from one sample sequenced in a study of CD8+CD57+ T cells in acquired aplastic anemia. Flow cytometry had shown expanded CD8+CD57+ cells in the patients chosen for sequencing. Genomic DNA, the template, was used for profiling of the TCR beta VDJ and CDR3. MiXCR, run by TCRdb on the reads, gives a single entry per CDR3 protein. Among 150,000 or so distinct CDR3 sequences listed, roughly 48% were seen once. The specimen sequenced was sorted CD4+, CD8+, or CD8+CD57+ T cells (not recorded which) from PBMCs. The source of these receptors is a human donor with aplastic anemia.

This clonotype occurred many times. This sequence joins TRBV12-3 or TRBV12-4 and TRBJ1-2; 10 nucleotides match TRBD1. The CDR3 has 16 amino acids. V was pared by 5 bases and J by 2 bases, with 8 bases of the junction left unmatched. CDR3 loop: CASSARTTGGNYGYTF. CDR3 DNA sequence: TGTGCCAGCAGTGCCCGAACGACAGGGGGCAACTATGGCTACACCTTC.

This clonotype was detected ten times or more. V and J are TRBV28 and TRBJ2-7; D might be TRBD2 (5 bases). Looked up from germline, CDR1 is MDHEN and CDR2 is SYDVKM. V was shortened by 3 bases and J by 2 bases, with 11 bases between the two germline ends. The CDR3 totals 14 residues. The CDR3 DNA is TGTGCCAGCAGTTTGGGCGGGCCCACCTACGAGCAGTACTTC. Translation: CASSLGGPTYEQYF.

CDR3 amino acids: CASSSRLDSTDTQYF. DNA of the CDR3: TGCGCCAGCAGCTCCCGACTAGACAGCACAGATACGCAGTATTTT. The chain links TRBV5-1 to TRBJ2-3, with a tentative D call TRBD2 (6 bases). In germline, CDR1 is SGHRS, CDR2 YFSETQ. This CDR3 region has 15 residues. The germline V and J ends were trimmed by 3 bases and 0 bases, with 11 bases remaining between them.

CDR3 residues: CASSELRAGNTEAFF. CDR3 bases: TGTGCCAGCAGTGAACTCCGGGCTGGAAACACTGAAGCTTTCTTT. The V and J genes are TRBV2 and TRBJ1-1; D gene uncertain. This CDR3 contains 15 residues. CDR1 SNHLY and CDR2 FYNNEI come from the germline V gene. Trimming took 2 bases from V and 2 from J, leaving 12 bases between them.

In this sample, this clonotype turned up many times. The genes are TRBV12-3 or TRBV12-4 and TRBJ1-1; D is possibly TRBD1 (5 bases). The CDR3 totals 14 residues. V lost 3 bases and J lost 2, with 10 bases in between. CDR3 protein: CASSFWGGNTEAFF. The CDR3 coding sequence is TGTGCCAGCAGTTTTTGGGGGGGTAACACTGAAGCTTTCTTT.

This chain uses TRBV7-2 with TRBJ2-1; 7 bases are shared with TRBD2. CDR1 is SGHTA, CDR2 FQGNSA, per germline. The CDR3 is 15 amino acids. V trimming: 3 bases; J trimming: 4 bases; junction bases outside the gene matches: 6. CDR3 protein: CASSFATSAYNEQFF. CDR3 DNA sequence: TGTGCCAGCAGCTTTGCCACTAGCGCTTACAATGAGCAGTTCTTC. The full variable domain, its missing parts supplied by reference TRBV7-2 and TRBJ2-1, is GAGVSQSPSNKVTEKGKDVELRCDPISGHTALYWYRQSLGQGLEFLIYFQGNSAPDKSGLPSDRFSAERTGGSVSTLTIQRTQQEDSAVYLCASSFATSAYNEQFFGPGTRLTVL.

This clonotype was observed a handful of times. The chain uses TRBV15 and TRBJ2-7, with D hard to call. The V and J ends lost 1 base and 5 bases respectively, with 9 bases between them. Germline assignment: CDR1 LNHNV and CDR2 YYDKDF (reference sequence). There are 13 residues in the CDR3. In DNA, the CDR3 is TGTGCCACCAGCAGAGCCCCCTTGGACGAGCAGTACTTC. This sequence encodes CATSRAPLDEQYF.

This clonotype has ten or more counts. The CDR3 DNA is TGTGCCAGCAGCTTGGGGGGACTAGCGGGAGAGCAGTTCTTC. Translation: CASSLGGLAGEQFF. The rearrangement joins TRBV5-8 to TRBJ2-1; TRBD2 matches at 13 bases. CDR1 SGHTS and CDR2 YDEGEE come from the germline V gene. With 0 bases clipped from V and 10 bases from J, the junction kept 1 base outside the gene matches. There are 14 residues in the CDR3.

This clonotype has at least ten counts. J is TRBJ1-1 and V is TRBV6-1; no clear D gene. With 5 bases removed from V and 8 bases from J, the gap between germline ends came to 18 bases. Germline-derived CDR1 and CDR2 are MNHNS and SASEGT. The CDR3 is 14 residues long. This CDR3 reads CASSTPPGALEAFF. CDR3 bases: TGTGCCAGCAGTACACCCCCGGGAGCCCTCGAAGCTTTCTTT.

Notes on this clonotype: Possible read error: a much larger clone is one base away. The chain carries TRBV12-3 or TRBV12-4 and TRBJ1-2; no reliable D call. The CDR3 length is 13 residues. This chain's CDR3 is CASSPVQPYDYTF. The CDR3, as DNA: TGTGCCAGCAGTCCAGTCCAGCCTTATGACTACACCTTC.

V is TRBV9 and J is TRBJ2-1, with D unclear. V was shortened by 0 bases and J by 0 bases, with 7 bases between the two germline ends. Germline CDR1 reads SGDLS; CDR2 reads YYNGEE. The CDR3 runs to 15 residues. CDR3 sequence: CASSVVQSSYNEQFF. The CDR3 DNA sequence: TGTGCCAGCAGCGTAGTGCAGAGCTCCTACAATGAGCAGTTCTTC.

V is TRBV11-1 and J is TRBJ1-6; D not certain. Deletions cut 1 base from V and 9 bases from J, with 16 bases between. The CDR3 extends over 16 amino acids. Germline V gene sequence: CDR1 SGHAT, CDR2 FQDESV (reference sequence). CDR3 DNA sequence: TGTGCCAGCAGCTTAGGGGCAAGCTCCTATCGTTCACCCCTCCACTTT. Its translation: CASSLGASSYRSPLHF.

To note about this clonotype: A single base separates this from a much larger clone, so it may be a read error. This chain links TRBV12-3 or TRBV12-4 with TRBJ1-4, with D tentatively TRBD1 (5 bases). The CDR3 length is 14 residues. This CDR3 reads CASRFGGRREKLYF. The CDR3 nucleotides read TGTGCCAGCCGTTTTGGGGGGAGAAGGGAAAAACTGTATTTT.

This clonotype was seen repeatedly, ten times or more. The V call is TRBV6-2 or TRBV6-3, the J call TRBJ2-7; tentative D call: TRBD1 (6 bases). CDR1 is MNHEY, CDR2 SVGEGT, per germline. The CDR3 runs 15 residues. V lost 5 bases and J 0 bases, leaving 14 bases between the germline ends. The CDR3 is CASSIGQGPSYEQYF. The CDR3 region has the DNA TGTGCCAGCAGTATCGGCCAGGGGCCCTCCTACGAGCAGTACTTC.

This clonotype has at least ten counts. The chain recombines TRBV7-3 with TRBJ2-1, with D tentatively TRBD2 (5 bases). Trimming cost V 1 base and J 10 bases, with 11 bases left between them. Germline V gives CDR1 SGHTA, CDR2 FQGTGA. This CDR3 has 13 residues. CDR3 loop: CASSLKAGVEQFF. The CDR3 DNA reads TGTGCCAGCAGCTTAAAGGCGGGTGTCGAGCAGTTCTTC. The full variable domain, its missing parts supplied by reference TRBV7-3 and TRBJ2-1, is GAGVSQTPSNKVTEKGKYVELRCDPISGHTALYWYRQSLGQGPEFLIYFQGTGAADDSGLPNDRFFAVRPEGSVSTLKIQRTERGDSAVYLCASSLKAGVEQFFGPGTRLTVL.

This clonotype has a count of ten or more. The rearrangement uses TRBV7-3 and TRBJ2-6, with 9 bases fitting TRBD1. The CDR3 runs 20 residues. CDR1 is SGHTA, CDR2 FQGTGA, per germline. V was pared by 1 base and J by 1 base, with 11 bases of the junction left unmatched. The CDR3 spells CASSLKGTGRESSGANVLTF. CDR3 nucleotide sequence: TGTGCCAGCAGCTTAAAGGGGACAGGGAGGGAAAGTTCTGGGGCCAACGTCCTGACTTTC.